One TCR beta chain is described in this entry. As yet, its antigen is unknown. Produced via immunoSEQ multiplex PCR; TCRdb's table is partial and in-frame only. The sample lists fewer than 60,000 clones; approximately 91% were seen once. Sampled blood was obtained at baseline, cycle 4 day 1, and cycle 7 day 1. The CDR3 totals 15 residues. J was trimmed by 5 bases and V by 5 bases; bases with no gene match: 8. Germline V CDR1 and CDR2: MNHEY, SVGAGI. This specimen belongs to a study of OX40 agonist ivuxolimab in advanced cancers. Looking at the study overall: Having had anti-PD-1, anti-PD-L1 or anti-CTLA-4 therapy before was allowed, and approximately 40% had some. There were three patients with partial responses, one having hepatocellular carcinoma and two cutaneous melanoma.

Broader study findings: Near-lowest levels of clonal expansion characterized partial responders at 0.1-3.0 mg/kg.

This receptor was taken from an adult with an advanced solid tumor such as melanoma, head and neck, liver or kidney cancer. The rearrangement uses TRBV6-5 and TRBJ1-2, with 10 bases fitting TRBD1. The sample in question was CD4+ or CD8+ T cells sorted from blood, obtained in a trial of the OX40 agonist ivuxolimab. For the CDR3, the DNA is TGTGCCAGCAGTCGACAGGGGGCGCGAGTATATGGCTACACCTTC. Translating it yields CASSRQGARVYGYTF.